This T cell receptor beta chain was found in a study of shared clonotypes between healthy human individuals. Findings of the study overall: Non-shared clonotypes were found to have lower generation probabilities than the clonotypes that were shared by all four of the sorted-subset donors.

Trimming took off 8 bases at V and 4 bases at J, with 20 bases between the two ends. The CDR3 consists of 15 residues. Germline CDR1 LNHNV, CDR2 YYDKDF (reference sequence). Concerning this clone itself: The antigen is not known.

When replicate PCRs were run on sorted subsets, they used about 220 ng DNA, around 33,000 T cell genomes. Study processing details: Filtering differed, since immunoSEQ gave only junction sequences and no quality scores. Data came from immunoSEQ multiplex PCR; TCRdb stores just in-frame clones and leaves some out. The V and J calls and clone size were taken over from that table, and D and trimming were inferred from the DNA. The sample consists of under 650,000 clones, around 96% of them appearing once. The source is a woman aged 25 to 39 in good health. V gene TRBV15 combines with J gene TRBJ2-5; D is unresolved. Sequenced: naive CD4+ T cells sorted from blood. Indicated subset: CD45RA+ positively selected. CDR3 sequence (DNA): TGTGCCACCGGGCCCAGGTCTAGGATCGGAGAGACCCAGTACTTC. Protein: CATGPRSRIGETQYF.